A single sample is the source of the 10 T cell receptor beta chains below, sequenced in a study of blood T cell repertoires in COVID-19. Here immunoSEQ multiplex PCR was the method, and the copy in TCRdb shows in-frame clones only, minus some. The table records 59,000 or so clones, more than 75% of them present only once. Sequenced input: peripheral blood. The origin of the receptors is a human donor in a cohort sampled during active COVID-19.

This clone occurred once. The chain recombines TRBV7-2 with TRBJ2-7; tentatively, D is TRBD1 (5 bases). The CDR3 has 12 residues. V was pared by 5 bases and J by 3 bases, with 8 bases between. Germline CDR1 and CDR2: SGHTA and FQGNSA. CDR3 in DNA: TGTGCCAGCAGCAGCAGGGTCTACGAGCAGTACTTC. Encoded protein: CASSSRVYEQYF.

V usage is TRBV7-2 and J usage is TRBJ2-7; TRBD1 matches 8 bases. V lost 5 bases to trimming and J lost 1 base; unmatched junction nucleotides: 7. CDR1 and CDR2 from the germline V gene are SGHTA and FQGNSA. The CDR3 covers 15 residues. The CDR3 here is CASSLPDRASYEQYF. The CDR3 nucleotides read TGTGCCAGCAGCCTTCCGGACAGGGCTTCCTACGAGCAGTACTTC.

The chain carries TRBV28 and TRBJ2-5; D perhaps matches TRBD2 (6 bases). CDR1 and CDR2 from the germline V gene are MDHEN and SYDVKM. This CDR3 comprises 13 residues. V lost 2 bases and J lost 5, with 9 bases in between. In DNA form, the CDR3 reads TGTGCCAGCAGTTTAGCCGGGAGTGAGACCCAGTACTTC. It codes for CASSLAGSETQYF.

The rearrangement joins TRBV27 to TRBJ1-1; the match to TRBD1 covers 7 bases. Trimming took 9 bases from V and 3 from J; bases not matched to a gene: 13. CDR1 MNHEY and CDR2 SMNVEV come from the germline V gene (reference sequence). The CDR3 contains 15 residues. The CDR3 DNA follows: TGTGCCAGTAGTACCCGGACACAGGGGTACACTGAAGCTTTCTTT. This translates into CASSTRTQGYTEAFF.

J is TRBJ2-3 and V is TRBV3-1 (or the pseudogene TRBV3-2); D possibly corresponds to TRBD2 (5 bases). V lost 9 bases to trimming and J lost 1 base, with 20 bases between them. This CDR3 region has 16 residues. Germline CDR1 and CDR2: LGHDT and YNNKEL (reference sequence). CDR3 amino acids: CARARVEGLGTDTQYF. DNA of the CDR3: TGTGCCAGAGCCCGAGTCGAGGGATTGGGCACAGATACGCAGTATTTT.

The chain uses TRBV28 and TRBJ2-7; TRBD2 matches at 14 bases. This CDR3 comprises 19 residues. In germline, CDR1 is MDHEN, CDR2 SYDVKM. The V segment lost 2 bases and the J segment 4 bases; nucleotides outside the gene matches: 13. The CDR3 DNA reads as TGTGCCAGCAGTTTAAGGGGAAGGGGGACTAGCGGGAGTCTTTACGAGCAGTACTTC. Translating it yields CASSLRGRGTSGSLYEQYF.

The CDR3 DNA follows: TGTGCCAGTAGTATTCGGGGGAACACTGAAGCTTTCTTT. It specifies CASSIRGNTEAFF. The V call is TRBV19, the J call TRBJ1-1; D not certain. Trimming took off 3 bases at V and 1 base at J, with 6 bases between the two ends. CDR1 and CDR2 from the germline V gene are LNHDA and SQIVND (reference sequence). The CDR3 is 13 amino acids.

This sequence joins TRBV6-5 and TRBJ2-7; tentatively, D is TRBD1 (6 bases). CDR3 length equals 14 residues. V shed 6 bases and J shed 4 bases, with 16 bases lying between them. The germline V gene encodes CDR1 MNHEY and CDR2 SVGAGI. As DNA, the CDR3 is TGTGCCAGCAGCGCAGGGGTCTTGGGGTACGAGCAGTACTTC. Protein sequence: CASSAGVLGYEQYF.

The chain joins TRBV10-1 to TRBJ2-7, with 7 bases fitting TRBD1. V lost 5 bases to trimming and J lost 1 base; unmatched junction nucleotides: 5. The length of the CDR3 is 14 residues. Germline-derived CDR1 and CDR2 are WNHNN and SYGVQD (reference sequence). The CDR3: CASSTGTASYEQYF. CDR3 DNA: TGCGCCAGCAGTACCGGGACAGCATCCTACGAGCAGTACTTC.

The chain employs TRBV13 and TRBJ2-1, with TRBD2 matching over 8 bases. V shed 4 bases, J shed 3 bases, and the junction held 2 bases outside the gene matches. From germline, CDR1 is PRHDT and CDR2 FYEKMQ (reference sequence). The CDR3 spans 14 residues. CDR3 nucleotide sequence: TGTGCCAGCAGCTATAGCGGGGTCTACAATGAGCAGTTCTTC. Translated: CASSYSGVYNEQFF.